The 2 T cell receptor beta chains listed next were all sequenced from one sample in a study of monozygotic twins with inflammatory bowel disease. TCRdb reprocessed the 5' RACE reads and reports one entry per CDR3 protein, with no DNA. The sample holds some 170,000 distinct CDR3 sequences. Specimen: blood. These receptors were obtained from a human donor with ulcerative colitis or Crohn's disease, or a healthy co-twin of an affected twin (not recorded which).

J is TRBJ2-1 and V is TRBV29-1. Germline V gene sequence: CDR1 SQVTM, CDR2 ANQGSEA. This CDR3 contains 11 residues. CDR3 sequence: CSVVVYNKQFF.

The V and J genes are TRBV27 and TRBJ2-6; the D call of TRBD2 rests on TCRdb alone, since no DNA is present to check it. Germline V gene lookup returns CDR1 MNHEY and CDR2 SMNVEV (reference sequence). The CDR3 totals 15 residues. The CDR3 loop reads CASRDYTSGANVLTF.